This passage covers 20 T cell receptor beta chains from one sample sequenced in a study of T cell responses to AZD1222 COVID-19 vaccine. Generated by immunoSEQ multiplex PCR, the TCRdb table keeps only in-frame clones and is missing some. The sample contains 150,000 to 180,000 clones, around nine tenths of which appear only once. Sequencing used peripheral blood, obtained 28 days after the second AZD1222 dose. The receptor set was obtained from an adult who received the AZD1222 COVID-19 vaccine.

The chain combines TRBV24-1 with TRBJ2-2; D ambiguous. Germline CDR1 reads KGHDR; CDR2 reads SFDVKD. The CDR3 spans 12 residues. The germline V and J ends were trimmed by 7 bases and 0 bases, with 2 bases remaining between them. The CDR3 region is CATRANTGELFF. The CDR3 DNA is TGTGCCACCAGGGCGAACACCGGGGAGCTGTTTTTT.

The chain employs TRBV9 and TRBJ1-6; weak D call: TRBD1 (6 bases). With 3 bases removed from V and 5 bases from J, the gap between germline ends came to 15 bases. The V gene's germline CDR1 is SGDLS and CDR2 YYNGEE. The CDR3 runs to 16 residues. CDR3 nucleotides: TGTGCCAGCAGCGACAGGGAGTATTTCGATAATTCACCCCTCCACTTT. Its translation: CASSDREYFDNSPLHF.

This chain joins TRBV6-1 and TRBJ2-1; D is possibly TRBD1 (5 bases). CDR3 length: 16 amino acids. V was shortened by 4 bases and J by 3 bases, with 16 bases between the two germline ends. Per germline, CDR1 MNHNS and CDR2 SASEGT. CDR3 coding DNA: TGTGCCAGCAGTGGGTCGACAGCGCTGGTCTACAATGAGCAGTTCTTC. Translated, it gives CASSGSTALVYNEQFF.

J is TRBJ1-5 and V is TRBV13, with D hard to call. The V end lost 0 bases, the J end lost 3 bases, and 3 bases lay between the germline ends. CDR1 PRHDT and CDR2 FYEKMQ come from the germline V gene (reference sequence). The CDR3 is 13 residues long. The CDR3 bases are TGTGCCAGCAGCTTAGGGGTCAATCAGCCCCAGCATTTT. Its protein product is CASSLGVNQPQHF.

This clone was recorded only once. This sequence joins TRBV10-3 and TRBJ2-7; perhaps TRBD2 as D (5 bases). The CDR3 extends over 15 amino acids. V gave up 3 bases and J gave up 3 bases, with 15 bases separating them. The germline gives CDR1 ENHRY, CDR2 SYGVKD. Here the CDR3 reads CAISERGPEIYEQYF. The CDR3 coding sequence is TGTGCCATCAGTGAACGGGGTCCGGAGATCTACGAGCAGTACTTC.

Only one count was recorded for this clone. The chain recombines TRBV18 with TRBJ1-2; possibly TRBD1 for D (5 bases). Trimming stripped 2 bases from V and 8 bases from J, with 12 bases between. CDR1 is KGHSH and CDR2 is LQKENI in the germline V gene. The CDR3 sequence is 13 residues long. CDR3 nucleotides: TGTGCCAGCTCACCAAGCAGGGAGATCGGCTACACCTTC. As protein: CASSPSREIGYTF.

The chain carries TRBV7-9 and TRBJ1-1; 12 bases line up with TRBD1. CDR1 and CDR2 from the germline V gene are SEHNR and FQNEAQ (reference sequence). The CDR3 length is 16 residues. J gave up 7 bases and V 1 base, and 7 bases lay outside the gene matches. The CDR3 reads CASSLGSGTGGGEAFF. CDR3 bases: TGTGCCAGCAGCTTAGGATCCGGGACAGGGGGCGGTGAAGCTTTCTTT.

The chain recombines TRBV7-8 with TRBJ1-3; unclear D gene. Deletions cut 6 bases from V and 0 bases from J, with 9 bases between. Per the germline V gene, CDR1 is SGHVS and CDR2 is FQNEAQ. The length of the CDR3 is 14 residues. CDR3 DNA sequence: TGTGCCAGCAGTTTCGATTTCTCTGGAAACACCATATATTTT. This gives the protein CASSFDFSGNTIYF.

V gene TRBV6-1 combines with J gene TRBJ2-6, with 10 bases fitting TRBD1. CDR1 and CDR2 from the germline V gene are MNHNS and SASEGT. The CDR3 has 18 amino acids. The V and J ends lost 4 bases and 1 base, in that order; junction bases with no gene match: 7. As DNA, the CDR3 is TGTGCCAGCAGTGTTCGAAGGACAGGGGGATCTGGGGCCAACGTCCTGACTTTC. Protein sequence: CASSVRRTGGSGANVLTF.

V and J are TRBV7-9 and TRBJ1-4; D call uncertain. Trimming cost V 3 bases and J 8 bases, with 16 bases left between them. Per germline, CDR1 SEHNR and CDR2 FQNEAQ (reference sequence). This CDR3 comprises 15 residues. The DNA of the CDR3 is TGTGCCAGCAGCTTGAGGGTGGGGAGCACCGAAAAACTGTTTTTT. This codes for CASSLRVGSTEKLFF.

This chain joins TRBV9 and TRBJ2-1; the match to TRBD1 covers 7 bases. Germline lookup yields CDR1 SGDLS and CDR2 YYNGEE. With 4 bases clipped from V and 5 bases from J, the junction kept 6 bases outside the gene matches. The CDR3 is 14 residues long. Written as DNA, the CDR3 is TGTGCCAGCAGCCCAGGACAGGACAACAATGAGCAGTTCTTC. Protein product: CASSPGQDNNEQFF.

This clone was counted a single time. J is TRBJ1-2 and V is TRBV14, with D maybe TRBD1 (6 bases). Looked up from germline, CDR1 is SGHDN and CDR2 is FVKESK. The ends were cut back, 3 bases at V and 2 bases at J, with 10 bases in the middle. The length of the CDR3 is 14 residues. CDR3 nucleotide sequence: TGTGCCAGCAGCCAGGACAGTGGGAACTATGGCTACACCTTC. Protein: CASSQDSGNYGYTF. Supplemented by reference TRBV14 and TRBJ1-2, the full variable domain reads EAGVTQFPSHSVIEKGQTVTLRCDPISGHDNLYWYRRVMGKEIKFLLHFVKESKQDESGMPNNRFLAERTGGTYSTLKVQPAELEDSGVYFCASSQDSGNYGYTFGSGTRLTVV.

This chain joins TRBV4-1 and TRBJ1-1; D is possibly TRBD1 (5 bases). Germline V lookup: CDR1 MGHRA, CDR2 YSYEKL. The CDR3 runs to 15 residues. V lost 1 base to trimming and J lost 3 bases, with 12 bases between them. This CDR3 is CASSQGAGKYTEAFF. CDR3 coding DNA: TGCGCCAGCAGCCAAGGGGCAGGGAAATACACTGAAGCTTTCTTT.

The V call is TRBV6-1, the J call TRBJ1-1; 10 nucleotides line up with TRBD1. The CDR3 is 15 amino acids. Germline values: CDR1 MNHNS, CDR2 SASEGT. V lost 3 bases to trimming and J lost 4 bases; unmatched junction nucleotides: 5. CDR3 coding DNA: TGTGCCAGCAGTGATTGGGACAGGGGAGGCACTGAAGCTTTCTTT. It yields the protein CASSDWDRGGTEAFF.

This chain uses TRBV11-2 with TRBJ1-1; tentatively, D is TRBD1 (6 bases). With 2 bases removed from V and 0 bases from J, the gap between germline ends came to 7 bases. CDR1 and CDR2 (germline): SGHAT, FQNNGV. This CDR3 region has 14 residues. This chain's CDR3 is CASSLPGVNTEAFF. Here the CDR3 DNA reads TGTGCCAGCAGCTTACCAGGGGTGAACACTGAAGCTTTCTTT.

Comments on this clone: Other DNA sequences of this sample code for an identical CDR3. The chain recombines TRBV5-6 with TRBJ2-7, with a weak D call TRBD1 (5 bases). V lost 4 bases, J lost 3 bases, and 8 bases lay in between. The germline CDR1 and CDR2 sequences are SGHDT and YYEEEE. This CDR3 contains 12 residues. CDR3 DNA: TGTGCCAGCAGCCTGCAGGGCTACGAGCAGTACTTC. Protein: CASSLQGYEQYF.

The J gene is TRBJ2-1, the V gene TRBV6-1; D unclear. Germline CDR1 MNHNS, CDR2 SASEGT. CDR3 length: 14 amino acids. The V gene lost 3 bases and the J gene lost 4 bases, with 10 bases spanning the gap. The CDR3 region has the DNA TGTGCCAGCAGTGATACGGACGGATACAATGAGCAGTTCTTC. Amino acids: CASSDTDGYNEQFF.

Only one count was recorded for this clone. The rearrangement uses TRBV19 and TRBJ1-4, with unresolved D. Trimming left V 5 bases short and J 8 bases short, with 12 bases between. The CDR3 consists of 13 residues. Germline lookup yields CDR1 LNHDA and CDR2 SQIVND (reference sequence). The CDR3, as DNA: TGTGCCAGTAGTCTAGTAACCGGAGAAAAACTGTTTTTT. It translates to CASSLVTGEKLFF.

This chain links TRBV14 with TRBJ2-5, with D possibly being TRBD1 (5 bases). Trimming cost V 2 bases and J 5 bases, with 9 bases left between them. Germline V gene sequence: CDR1 SGHDN, CDR2 FVKESK. This CDR3 is built from 13 residues. CDR3 nucleotide sequence: TGTGCCAGCAGCCAACTCAGGGTGGAGACCCAGTACTTC. Protein: CASSQLRVETQYF. Combining the CDR3 with reference TRBV14 and TRBJ2-5 gives the whole variable domain EAGVTQFPSHSVIEKGQTVTLRCDPISGHDNLYWYRRVMGKEIKFLLHFVKESKQDESGMPNNRFLAERTGGTYSTLKVQPAELEDSGVYFCASSQLRVETQYFGPGTRLLVL.

The rearrangement links TRBV5-1 to TRBJ1-1; maybe TRBD1 (5 bases). CDR3 size: 13 residues. Trimming removed 4 bases from V and 4 bases from J, with 11 bases in between. Germline CDR1 is SGHRS and CDR2 is YFSETQ. The CDR3 DNA is TGCGCCAGCAGCACCGGGACGATCACTGAAGCTTTCTTT. This translates into CASSTGTITEAFF.